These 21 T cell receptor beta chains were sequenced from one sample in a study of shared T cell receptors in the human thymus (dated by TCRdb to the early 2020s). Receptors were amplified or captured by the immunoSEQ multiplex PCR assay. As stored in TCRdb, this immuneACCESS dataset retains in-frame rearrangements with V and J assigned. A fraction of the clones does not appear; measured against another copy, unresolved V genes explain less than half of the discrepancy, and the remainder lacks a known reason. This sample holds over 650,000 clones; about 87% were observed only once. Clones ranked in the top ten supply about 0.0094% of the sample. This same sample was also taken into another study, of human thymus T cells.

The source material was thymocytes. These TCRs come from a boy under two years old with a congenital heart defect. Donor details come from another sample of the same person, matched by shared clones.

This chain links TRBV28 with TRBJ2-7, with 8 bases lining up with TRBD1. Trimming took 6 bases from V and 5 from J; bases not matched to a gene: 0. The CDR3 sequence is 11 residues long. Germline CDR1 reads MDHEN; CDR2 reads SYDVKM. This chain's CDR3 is CASRGQDEQYF. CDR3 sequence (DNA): TGTGCCAGCAGGGGACAGGACGAGCAGTACTTC. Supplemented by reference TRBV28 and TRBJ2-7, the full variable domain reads DVKVTQSSRYLVKRTGEKVFLECVQDMDHENMFWYRQDPGLGLRLIYFSYDVKMKEKGDIPEGYSVSREKKERFSLILESASTNQTSMYLCASRGQDEQYFGPGTRLTVT.

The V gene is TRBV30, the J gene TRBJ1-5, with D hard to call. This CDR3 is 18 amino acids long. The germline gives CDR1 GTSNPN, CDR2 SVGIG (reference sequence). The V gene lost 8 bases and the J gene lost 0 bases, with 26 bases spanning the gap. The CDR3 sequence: CAASGLGPGLYSNQPQHF. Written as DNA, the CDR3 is TGTGCCGCCAGCGGCTTGGGCCCAGGACTTTATAGCAATCAGCCCCAGCATTTT. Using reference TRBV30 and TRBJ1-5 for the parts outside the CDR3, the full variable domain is SQTIHQWPATLVQPVGSPLSLECTVEGTSNPNLYWYRQAAGRGLQLLFYSVGIGQISSEVPQNLSASRPQDRQFILSSKKLLLSDSGFYLCAASGLGPGLYSNQPQHFGDGTRLSIL.

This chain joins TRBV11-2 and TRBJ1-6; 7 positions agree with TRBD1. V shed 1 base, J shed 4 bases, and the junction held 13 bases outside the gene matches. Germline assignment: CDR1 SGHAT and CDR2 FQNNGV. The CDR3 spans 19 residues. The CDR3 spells CASSLGRDSRGEYNSPLHF. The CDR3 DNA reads TGTGCCAGCAGCTTAGGGAGGGACAGCCGAGGCGAATATAATTCACCCCTCCACTTT.

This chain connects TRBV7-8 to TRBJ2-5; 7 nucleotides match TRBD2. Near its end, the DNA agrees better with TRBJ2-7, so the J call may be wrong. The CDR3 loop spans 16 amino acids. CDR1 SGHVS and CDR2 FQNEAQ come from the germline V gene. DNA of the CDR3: TGTGCCAGCAACCCCGGTTGGACTAGTAAGTCGGCCGAGCAGTACTTC. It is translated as CASNPGWTSKSAEQYF.

The CDR3: CASKAAGGSDTQYF. The CDR3 DNA follows: TGCGCCAGCAAGGCGGCGGGGGGCTCAGATACGCAGTATTTT. The chain uses TRBV10-2 and TRBJ2-3, with 8 nucleotides matching TRBD2. CDR1 is WSHSY, CDR2 SAAADI, per germline. The trim removed 7 bases at V and 4 bases at J, leaving 7 bases unmatched. The CDR3 is 14 amino acids.

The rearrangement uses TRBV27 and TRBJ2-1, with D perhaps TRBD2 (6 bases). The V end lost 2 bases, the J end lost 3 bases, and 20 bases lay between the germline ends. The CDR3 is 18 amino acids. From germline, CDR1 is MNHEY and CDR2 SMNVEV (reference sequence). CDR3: CASSLIRPPGRSYNEQFF. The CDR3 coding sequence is TGTGCCAGCAGTTTAATCCGCCCGCCTGGGAGGAGCTACAATGAGCAGTTCTTC.

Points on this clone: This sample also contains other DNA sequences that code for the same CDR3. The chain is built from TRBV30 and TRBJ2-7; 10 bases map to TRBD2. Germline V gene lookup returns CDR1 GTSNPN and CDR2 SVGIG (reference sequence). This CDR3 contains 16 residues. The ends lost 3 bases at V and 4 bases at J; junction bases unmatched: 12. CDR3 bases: TGTGCCTGGAGCGCAGGGGCTAGCGGGAGAAGTTACGAGCAGTACTTC. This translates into CAWSAGASGRSYEQYF.

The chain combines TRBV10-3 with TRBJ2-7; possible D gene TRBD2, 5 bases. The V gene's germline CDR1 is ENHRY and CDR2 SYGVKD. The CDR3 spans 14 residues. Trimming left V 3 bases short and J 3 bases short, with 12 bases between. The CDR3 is CAISDMREIYEQYF. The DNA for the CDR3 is TGTGCCATCAGTGACATGAGGGAGATCTACGAGCAGTACTTC.

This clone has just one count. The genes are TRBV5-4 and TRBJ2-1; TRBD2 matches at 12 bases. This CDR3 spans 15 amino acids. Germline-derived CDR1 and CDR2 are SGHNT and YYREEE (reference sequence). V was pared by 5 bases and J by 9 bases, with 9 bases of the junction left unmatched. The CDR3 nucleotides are TGTGCCAGCAGTCCTCAGACTAGCGGGGGCGGTGAGCAGTTCTTC. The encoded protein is CASSPQTSGGGEQFF. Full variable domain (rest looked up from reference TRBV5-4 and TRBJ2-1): ETGVTQSPTHLIKTRGQQVTLRCSSQSGHNTVSWYQQALGQGPQFIFQYYREEENGRGNFPPRFSGLQFPNYSSELNVNALELDDSALYLCASSPQTSGGGEQFFGPGTRLTVL.

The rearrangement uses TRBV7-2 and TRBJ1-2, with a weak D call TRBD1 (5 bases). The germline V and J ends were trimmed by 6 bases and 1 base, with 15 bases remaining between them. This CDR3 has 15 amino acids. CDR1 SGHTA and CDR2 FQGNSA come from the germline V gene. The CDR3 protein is CASRPEVGGNYGYTF. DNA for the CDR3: TGTGCCAGCAGACCTGAAGTGGGGGGTAACTATGGCTACACCTTC. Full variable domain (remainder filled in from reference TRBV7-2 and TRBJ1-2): GAGVSQSPSNKVTEKGKDVELRCDPISGHTALYWYRQSLGQGLEFLIYFQGNSAPDKSGLPSDRFSAERTGGSVSTLTIQRTQQEDSAVYLCASRPEVGGNYGYTFGSGTRLTVV.

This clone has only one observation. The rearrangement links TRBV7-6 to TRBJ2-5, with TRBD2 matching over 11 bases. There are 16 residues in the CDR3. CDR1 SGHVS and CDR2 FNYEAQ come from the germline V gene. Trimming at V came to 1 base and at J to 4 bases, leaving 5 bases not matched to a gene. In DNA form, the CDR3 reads TGTGCCAGCAGCTTAGACGTAGCGGGAGGGCCAGAGACCCAGTACTTC. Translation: CASSLDVAGGPETQYF.

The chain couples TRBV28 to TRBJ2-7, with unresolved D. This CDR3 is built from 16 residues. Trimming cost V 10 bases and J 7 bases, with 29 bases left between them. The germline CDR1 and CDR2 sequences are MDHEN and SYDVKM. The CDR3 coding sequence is TGTGCCACCACCACATCCTCGAGAACACACCCTAGGGAGCAGTACTTC. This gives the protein CATTTSSRTHPREQYF.

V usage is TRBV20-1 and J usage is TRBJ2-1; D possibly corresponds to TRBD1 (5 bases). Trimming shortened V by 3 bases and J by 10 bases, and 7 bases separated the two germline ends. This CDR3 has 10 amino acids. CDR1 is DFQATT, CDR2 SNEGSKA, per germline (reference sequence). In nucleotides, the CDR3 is TGCAGTGCTAGGGGGCGGGAGCAGTTCTTC. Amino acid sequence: CSARGREQFF.

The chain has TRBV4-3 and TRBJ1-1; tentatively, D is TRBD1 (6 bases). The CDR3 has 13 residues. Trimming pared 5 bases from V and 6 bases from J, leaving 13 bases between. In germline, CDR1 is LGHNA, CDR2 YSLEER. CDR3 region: CASSNTGKAEAFF. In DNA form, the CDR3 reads TGCGCCAGCAGCAACACAGGGAAGGCTGAAGCTTTCTTT.

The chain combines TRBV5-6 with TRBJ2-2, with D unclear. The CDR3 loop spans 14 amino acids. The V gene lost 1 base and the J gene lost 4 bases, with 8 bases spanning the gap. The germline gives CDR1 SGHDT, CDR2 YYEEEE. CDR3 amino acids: CASSLSPTTGELFF. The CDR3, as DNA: TGTGCCAGCAGCTTGAGCCCTACCACCGGGGAGCTGTTTTTT.

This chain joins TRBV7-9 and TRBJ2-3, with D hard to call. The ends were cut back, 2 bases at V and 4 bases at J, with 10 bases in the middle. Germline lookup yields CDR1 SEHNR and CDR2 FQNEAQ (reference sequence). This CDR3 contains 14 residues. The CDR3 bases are TGTGCCAGCAGCTTAACCATAGCCGCAGATACGCAGTATTTT. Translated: CASSLTIAADTQYF.

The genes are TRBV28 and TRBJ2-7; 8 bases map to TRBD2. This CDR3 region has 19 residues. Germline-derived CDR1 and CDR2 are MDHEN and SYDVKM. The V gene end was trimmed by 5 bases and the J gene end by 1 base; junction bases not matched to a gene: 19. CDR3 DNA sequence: TGTGCCAGCAGTCCCCCCCGGGACGGCGTAGCGGGACCTTCCTACGAGCAGTACTTC. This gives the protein CASSPPRDGVAGPSYEQYF.

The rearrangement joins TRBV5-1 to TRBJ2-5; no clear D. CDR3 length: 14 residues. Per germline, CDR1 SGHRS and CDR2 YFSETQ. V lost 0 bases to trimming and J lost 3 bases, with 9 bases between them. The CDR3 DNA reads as TGCGCCAGCAGCTTGGCACAGACCGAAGAGACCCAGTACTTC. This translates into CASSLAQTEETQYF.

CDR3 protein: CASSLRGQGHGYTF. The CDR3 bases are TGTGCCAGCAGCCTCAGAGGACAGGGACATGGCTACACCTTC. This chain joins TRBV9 and TRBJ1-2; TRBD1 matches 8 bases. Germline V gene lookup returns CDR1 SGDLS and CDR2 YYNGEE. The CDR3 covers 14 residues. The V and J ends lost 4 bases and 6 bases, in that order; junction bases with no gene match: 8. The full variable domain, its missing parts supplied by reference TRBV9 and TRBJ1-2, is DSGVTQTPKHLITATGQRVTLRCSPRSGDLSVYWYQQSLDQGLQFLIQYYNGEERAKGNILERFSAQQFPDLHSELNLSSLELGDSALYFCASSLRGQGHGYTFGSGTRLTVV.

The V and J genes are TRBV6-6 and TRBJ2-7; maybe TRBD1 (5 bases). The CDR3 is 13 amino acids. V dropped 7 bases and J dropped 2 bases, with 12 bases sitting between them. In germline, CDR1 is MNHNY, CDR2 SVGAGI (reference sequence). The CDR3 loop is CASKGAATYEQYF. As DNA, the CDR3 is TGTGCCAGCAAAGGGGCCGCTACCTACGAGCAGTACTTC.

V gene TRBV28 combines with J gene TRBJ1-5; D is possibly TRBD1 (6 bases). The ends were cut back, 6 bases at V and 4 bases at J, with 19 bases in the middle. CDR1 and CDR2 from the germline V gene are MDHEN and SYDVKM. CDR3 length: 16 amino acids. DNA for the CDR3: TGTGCCAGCAGGGACCTCGCAGGGGAAGTTAATCAGCCCCAGCATTTT. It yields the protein CASRDLAGEVNQPQHF.